Each of the 2 T cell receptor beta chains below was sequenced from the same sample in a study of blood T cells in healthy people across ages. A sample-barcoded 5' primer and a J-beta primer mix were used in a second PCR of roughly 7 to 11 cycles. TCRdb analysed the 5' RACE reads with MiXCR anew, one entry per CDR3 protein. The sample records 600,000 to 1,000,000 distinct CDR3 sequences, 20% to 25% being singletons. These sequences were also reported in another study, on T cells of mothers and their children.

Sample: blood. All receptors derive from a boy aged 5 to 17 in good health.

Only a few counts were recorded for this clonotype. The V call is TRBV7-9, the J call TRBJ1-4; TRBD1 agrees at 8 bases. CDR3 size: 14 residues. Germline assignment: CDR1 SEHNR and CDR2 FQNEAQ (reference sequence). The V and J ends lost 5 bases and 6 bases, in that order; junction bases with no gene match: 5. This chain's CDR3 is CASSPTGADEKLFF. CDR3 coding DNA: TGTGCCAGCAGCCCGACAGGGGCGGATGAAAAACTGTTTTTT. Variable domain in full (rest from reference TRBV7-9 and TRBJ1-4): DTGVSQNPRHKITKRGQNVTFRCDPISEHNRLYWYRQTLGQGPEFLTYFQNEAQLEKSRLLSDRFSAERPKGSFSTLEIQRTEQGDSAMYLCASSPTGADEKLFFGSGTQLSVL.

The chain links TRBV3-1 to TRBJ1-1; D may be TRBD1 (6 bases). Trimming cost V 3 bases and J 4 bases, with 15 bases left between them. The CDR3 is 15 amino acids. Per the germline V gene, CDR1 is LGHDT and CDR2 is YNNKEL (reference sequence). The CDR3 loop reads CASSQGGARVTEAFF. The CDR3 DNA is TGTGCCAGCAGCCAGGGGGGGGCTAGAGTCACTGAAGCTTTCTTT.